This TCR beta chain was found in a study of blood T cell repertoires in COVID-19. Looking at the study overall: Acute and convalescent COVID-19 specimens originated in the United States, Italy and Spain. The analysed material was cDNA or gDNA that came from T cells, B-cell-depleted T cells, or PBMCs.

CDR1 and CDR2 from the germline V gene are MDHEN and SYDVKM. The CDR3 is 15 amino acids. Unmatched junction bases numbered 8, after V lost 5 bases and J lost 2 bases. Original analysis: Cell counts per sample came from amplifying reference gene primers. The data were produced by immunoSEQ multiplex PCR, yet TCRdb's version contains in-frame clones alone and is incomplete. The V and J calls and clone size were taken over from that table, and D and trimming were inferred from the DNA. The table records about 52,000 clones, 82% of them present only once. Input material: peripheral blood. The sequence derives from an elderly man with COVID-19, enrolled during active disease. The chain combines TRBV28 with TRBJ2-5, with 7 bases matching TRBD2. CDR3 region: CASSPYRGGQETQYF. For the CDR3, the DNA is TGTGCCAGCAGTCCCTACCGCGGGGGACAAGAGACCCAGTACTTC. Full variable domain (missing parts from reference TRBV28 and TRBJ2-5): DVKVTQSSRYLVKRTGEKVFLECVQDMDHENMFWYRQDPGLGLRLIYFSYDVKMKEKGDIPEGYSVSREKKERFSLILESASTNQTSMYLCASSPYRGGQETQYFGPGTRLLVL.